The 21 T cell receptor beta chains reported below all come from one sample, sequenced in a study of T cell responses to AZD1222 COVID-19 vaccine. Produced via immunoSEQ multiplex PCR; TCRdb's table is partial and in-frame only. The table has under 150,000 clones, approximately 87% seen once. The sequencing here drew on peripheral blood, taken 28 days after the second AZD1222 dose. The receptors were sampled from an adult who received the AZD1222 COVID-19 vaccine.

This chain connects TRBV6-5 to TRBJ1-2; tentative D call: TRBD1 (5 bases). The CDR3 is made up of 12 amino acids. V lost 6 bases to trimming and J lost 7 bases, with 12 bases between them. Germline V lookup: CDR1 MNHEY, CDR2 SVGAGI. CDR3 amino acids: CASRPGSRGYTF. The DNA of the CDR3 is TGTGCCAGCAGGCCAGGGTCTCGTGGCTACACCTTC.

CDR3 sequence reads: CASSPTGYSPLHF. In DNA form, the CDR3 reads TGTGCCAGCAGCCCGACAGGTTATTCACCCCTCCACTTT. The V call is TRBV6-2 or TRBV6-3, the J call TRBJ1-6; D is possibly TRBD1 (6 bases). From germline, CDR1 is MNHEY and CDR2 SVGEGT. This CDR3 is 13 amino acids long. The germline V and J ends were trimmed by 6 bases and 8 bases, with 11 bases remaining between them.

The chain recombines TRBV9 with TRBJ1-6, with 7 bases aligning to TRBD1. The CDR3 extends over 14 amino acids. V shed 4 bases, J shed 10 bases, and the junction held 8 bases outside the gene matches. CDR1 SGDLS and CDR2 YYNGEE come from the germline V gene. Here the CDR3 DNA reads TGTGCCAGCAGCCTCCAGGGACAGAGCTCACCCCTCCACTTT. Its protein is CASSLQGQSSPLHF.

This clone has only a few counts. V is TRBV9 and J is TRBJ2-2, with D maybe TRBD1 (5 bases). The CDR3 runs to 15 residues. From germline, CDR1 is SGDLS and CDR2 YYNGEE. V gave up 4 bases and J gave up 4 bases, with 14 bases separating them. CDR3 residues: CASSLVGQGTGELFF. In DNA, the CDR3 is TGTGCCAGCAGCCTCGTCGGTCAGGGCACCGGGGAGCTGTTTTTT.

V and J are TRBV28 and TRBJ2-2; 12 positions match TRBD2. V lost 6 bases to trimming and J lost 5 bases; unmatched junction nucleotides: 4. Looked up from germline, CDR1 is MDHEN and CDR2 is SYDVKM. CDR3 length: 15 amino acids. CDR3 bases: TGTGCCAGCAGGTCCGGGACTAGCGGGACCGGGGAGCTGTTTTTT. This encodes CASRSGTSGTGELFF.

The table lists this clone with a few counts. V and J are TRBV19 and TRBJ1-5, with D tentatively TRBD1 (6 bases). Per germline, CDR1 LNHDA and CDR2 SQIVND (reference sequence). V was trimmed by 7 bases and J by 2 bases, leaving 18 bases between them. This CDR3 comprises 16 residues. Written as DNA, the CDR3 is TGTGCCAGTACCGCCCCACAGGGTTTGGGCAATCAGCCCCAGCATTTT. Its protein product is CASTAPQGLGNQPQHF. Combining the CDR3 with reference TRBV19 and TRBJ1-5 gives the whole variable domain DGGITQSPKYLFRKEGQNVTLSCEQNLNHDAMYWYRQDPGQGLRLIYYSQIVNDFQKGDIAEGYSVSREKKESFPLTVTSAQKNPTAFYLCASTAPQGLGNQPQHFGDGTRLSIL.

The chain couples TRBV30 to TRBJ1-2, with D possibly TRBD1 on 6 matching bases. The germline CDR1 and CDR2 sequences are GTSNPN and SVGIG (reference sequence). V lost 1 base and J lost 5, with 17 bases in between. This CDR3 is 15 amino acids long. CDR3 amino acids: CAWSAGTGQGYGYTF. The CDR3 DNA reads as TGTGCCTGGAGTGCAGGAACAGGGCAGGGTTATGGCTACACCTTC.

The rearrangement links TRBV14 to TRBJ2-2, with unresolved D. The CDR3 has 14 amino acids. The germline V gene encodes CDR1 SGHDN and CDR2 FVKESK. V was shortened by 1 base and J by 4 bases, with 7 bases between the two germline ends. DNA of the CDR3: TGTGCCAGCAGCCAAGCGGGTCTCACCGGGGAGCTGTTTTTT. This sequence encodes CASSQAGLTGELFF.

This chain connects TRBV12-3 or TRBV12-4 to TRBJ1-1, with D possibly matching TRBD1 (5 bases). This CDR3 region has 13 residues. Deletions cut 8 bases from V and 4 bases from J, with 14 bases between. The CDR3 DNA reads TGTGCCAGCGCCCTTGGGGGAGGCACTGAAGCTTTCTTT. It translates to CASALGGGTEAFF.

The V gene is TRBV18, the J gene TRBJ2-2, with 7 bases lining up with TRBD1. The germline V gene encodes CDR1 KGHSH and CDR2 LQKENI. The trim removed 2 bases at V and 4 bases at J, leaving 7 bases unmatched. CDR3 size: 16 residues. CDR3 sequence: CASSPFSQGSTGELFF. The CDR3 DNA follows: TGTGCCAGCTCACCATTCTCACAGGGGAGCACCGGGGAGCTGTTTTTT.

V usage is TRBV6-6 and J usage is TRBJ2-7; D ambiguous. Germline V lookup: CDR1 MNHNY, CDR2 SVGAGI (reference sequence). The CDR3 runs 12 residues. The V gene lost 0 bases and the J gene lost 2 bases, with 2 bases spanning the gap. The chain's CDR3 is CASSYSAYEQYV. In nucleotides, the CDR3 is TGTGCCAGCAGTTACTCAGCCTACGAGCAGTACGTC.

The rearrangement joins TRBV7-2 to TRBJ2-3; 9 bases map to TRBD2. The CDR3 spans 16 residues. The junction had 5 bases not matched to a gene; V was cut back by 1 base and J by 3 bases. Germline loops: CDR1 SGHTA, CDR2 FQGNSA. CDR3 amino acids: CASSLVAGASTDTQYF. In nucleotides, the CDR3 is TGTGCCAGCAGCTTAGTAGCGGGAGCTAGTACAGATACGCAGTATTTT.

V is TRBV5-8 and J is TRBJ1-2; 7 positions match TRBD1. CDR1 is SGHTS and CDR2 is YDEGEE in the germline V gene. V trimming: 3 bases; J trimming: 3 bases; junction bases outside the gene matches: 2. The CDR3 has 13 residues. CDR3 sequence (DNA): TGTGCCAGCAGCTCGGGACAGTACTATGGCTACACCTTC. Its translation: CASSSGQYYGYTF.

CDR3 loop: CSVGSSGTAVGELFF. CDR3 bases: TGCAGCGTTGGAAGTTCCGGGACAGCGGTAGGGGAGCTGTTTTTT. The chain is built from TRBV29-1 and TRBJ2-2, with 7 bases identical to TRBD1. The junction had 13 bases not matched to a gene; V was cut back by 4 bases and J by 8 bases. CDR1 is SQVTM, CDR2 ANQGSEA, per germline. This CDR3 comprises 15 residues.

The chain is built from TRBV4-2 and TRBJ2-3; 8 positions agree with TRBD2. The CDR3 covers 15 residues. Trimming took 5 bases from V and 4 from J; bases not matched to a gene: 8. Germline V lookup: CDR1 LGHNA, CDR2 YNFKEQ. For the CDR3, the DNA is TGTGCCAGCAGCTTGACTAGCGACCGACCAGATACGCAGTATTTT. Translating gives CASSLTSDRPDTQYF.

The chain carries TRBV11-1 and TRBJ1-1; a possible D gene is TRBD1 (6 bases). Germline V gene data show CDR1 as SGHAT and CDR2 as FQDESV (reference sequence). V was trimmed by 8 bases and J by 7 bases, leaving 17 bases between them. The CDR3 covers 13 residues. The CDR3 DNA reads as TGTGCCAGCGGCCTCGGGACATACCTTGAAGCTTTCTTT. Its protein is CASGLGTYLEAFF. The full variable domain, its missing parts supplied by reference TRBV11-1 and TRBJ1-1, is EAEVAQSPRYKITEKSQAVAFWCDPISGHATLYWYRQILGQGPELLVQFQDESVVDDSQLPKDRFSAERLKGVDSTLKIQPAELGDSAMYLCASGLGTYLEAFFGQGTRLTVV.

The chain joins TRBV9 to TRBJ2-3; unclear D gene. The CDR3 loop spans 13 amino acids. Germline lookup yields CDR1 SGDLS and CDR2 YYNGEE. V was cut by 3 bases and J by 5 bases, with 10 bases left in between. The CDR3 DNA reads TGTGCCAGCAGCGGATTAGACTTAGATACGCAGTATTTT. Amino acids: CASSGLDLDTQYF.

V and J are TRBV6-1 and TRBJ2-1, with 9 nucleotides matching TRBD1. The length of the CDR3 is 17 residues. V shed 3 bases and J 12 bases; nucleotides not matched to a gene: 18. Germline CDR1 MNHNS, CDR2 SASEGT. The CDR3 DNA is TGTGCCAGCAGTGAGTCCCCGGGACAGGGACGTAGGTTAGGGCAGTTCTTC. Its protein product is CASSESPGQGRRLGQFF.

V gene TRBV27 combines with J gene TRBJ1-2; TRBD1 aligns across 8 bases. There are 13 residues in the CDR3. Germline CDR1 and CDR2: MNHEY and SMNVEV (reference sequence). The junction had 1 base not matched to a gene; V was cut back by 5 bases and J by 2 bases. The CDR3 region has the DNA TGTGCCAGCAGTCGGACAGGGAACTATGGCTACACCTTC. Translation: CASSRTGNYGYTF.

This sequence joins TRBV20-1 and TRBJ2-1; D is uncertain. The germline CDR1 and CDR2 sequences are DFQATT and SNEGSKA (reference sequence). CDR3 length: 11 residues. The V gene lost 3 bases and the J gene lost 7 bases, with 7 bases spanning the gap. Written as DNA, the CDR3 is TGCAGTGCTAGGTACCTTAATGAGCAGTTCTTC. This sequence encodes CSARYLNEQFF.

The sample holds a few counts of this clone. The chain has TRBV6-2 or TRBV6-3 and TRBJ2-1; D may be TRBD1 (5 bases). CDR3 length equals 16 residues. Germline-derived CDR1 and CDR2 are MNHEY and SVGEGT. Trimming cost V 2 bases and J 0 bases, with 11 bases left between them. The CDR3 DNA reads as TGTGCCAGCAGTTACAACAGGCTTCGCTCCTACAATGAGCAGTTCTTC. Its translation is CASSYNRLRSYNEQFF.